This TCR beta chain was found in a study of breast tumors, draining lymph nodes, adjacent tissues. TCRdb recomputed calls from the multiplex PCR reads with MiXCR, one row per CDR3 protein. The sample includes about 200,000 distinct CDR3 sequences, about 32% seen only once; the top ten take 4.3%. The CDR3 covers 15 residues. Trimming cost V 1 base and J 5 bases; bases outside gene matches: 7. Germline loops: CDR1 SEHNR, CDR2 FQNEAQ (reference sequence). Overall study results and limits: Data fit most tumor T cells coming from lymph node, expanding in tumor. Luminal-like breast cancer showed significantly greater tumor-nontumor repertoire similarity than basal-like breast cancer did. Tumor TCR diversity was below lymph nodes but above nontumor tissue.

The sample holds many counts of this clonotype. The antigen remains undetermined. The lymph nodes were axillary draining lymph nodes from breast cancer patients. The V gene is TRBV7-9, the J gene TRBJ2-7; TRBD2 aligns across 8 bases. This receptor was obtained from a female donor with breast cancer. Some clones in this sample may be carry-over from other donors' samples. The sequenced sample was axillary lymph node tissue. This CDR3 is CASSLETGGLHEQYF. The CDR3 nucleotides read TGTGCCAGCAGCTTAGAAACGGGAGGGCTCCACGAGCAGTACTTC.